This is a list of T cell receptor beta chains from one sample in a study of cytomegalovirus exposure and HLA in healthy donors. Only in-frame clones appear in the TCRdb table, and some are missing; sequencing was by immunoSEQ multiplex PCR. Of about 110,000 clones listed, around 84% are singletons. Sequenced sample: PBMCs. The source of these receptors is a woman in her 30s in good health and CMV-seronegative. The CDR3 runs from the conserved cysteine through the conserved F or W. The order of the fields is V gene, J gene, D gene, clone size, CDR3 protein, CDR3 DNA. The D gene is left open where the match is weak. Rows may omit the clone size; those that give it use once, few, many or a size class.

TRBV30	TRBJ2-7	.	.	CAWSTGTYEQYF	TGTGCCTGGAGCACAGGAACCTACGAGCAGTACTTC
TRBV9	TRBJ1-4	.	.	CASSVDQSTNEKLFF	TGTGCCAGCAGCGTAGATCAGTCAACTAATGAAAAACTGTTTTTT
TRBV28	TRBJ2-7	.	.	CASSPPFPGQSSYEQYF	TGTGCCAGCAGCCCGCCCTTCCCAGGACAATCCTCCTACGAGCAGTACTTC
TRBV7-2	TRBJ1-1	.	.	CASSLSGYTEAFF	TGTGCCAGCAGCTTATCTGGCTACACTGAAGCTTTCTTT
TRBV6-1	TRBJ1-4	.	medium-sized	CASSEGAGNEKLFF	TGTGCCAGCAGCGAAGGGGCAGGGAACGAAAAACTGTTTTTT
TRBV4-3	TRBJ2-7	TRBD1	few	CASSVLGQGIGEQYF	TGCGCCAGCAGCGTGCTGGGACAGGGAATAGGCGAGCAGTACTTC
TRBV29-1	TRBJ2-2	TRBD2	.	CSARGDRAGELFF	TGCAGCGCTCGGGGGGATCGCGCCGGGGAGCTGTTTTTT
TRBV7-9	TRBJ2-3	TRBD1	.	CASSLGDSGTDTQYF	TGTGCCAGCAGCTTAGGGGACAGCGGCACAGATACGCAGTATTTT
TRBV19	TRBJ1-2	.	.	CASSIDRLGGYTF	TGTGCCAGTAGTATAGACCGACTTGGTGGCTACACCTTC
TRBV6-5	TRBJ1-4	TRBD1	.	CASSYEGQGGEKLFF	TGTGCCAGCAGTTACGAGGGACAGGGGGGCGAAAAACTGTTTTTT
TRBV7-8	TRBJ2-7	TRBD2	.	CASSRGLAGGYEQYF	TGTGCCAGCAGCCGGGGACTAGCGGGAGGCTACGAGCAGTACTTC
TRBV30	TRBJ2-1	.	.	CAWSVGGGAPRYNEQFF	TGTGCCTGGAGTGTTGGTGGGGGGGCCCCCAGGTACAATGAGCAGTTCTTC
TRBV27	TRBJ2-7	TRBD1	few	CASDSDRGIRYF	TGTGCCAGCGACTCCGACAGGGGAATACGTTACTTC
TRBV15	TRBJ2-5	TRBD2	.	CATSRDWGGETQYF	TGTGCCACCAGCAGAGATTGGGGGGGGGAGACCCAGTACTTC
TRBV7-2	TRBJ2-7	.	.	CASSGQGPIGEQYF	TGTGCCAGCAGTGGTCAGGGCCCAATAGGTGAGCAGTACTTC
TRBV11-2	TRBJ1-1	TRBD1	.	CASRPQGIATEAFF	TGTGCCAGCAGGCCACAGGGGATTGCCACTGAAGCTTTCTTT
TRBV5-8	TRBJ1-2	TRBD1	.	CASSLTGAQANYGYTF	TGTGCCAGCAGCTTGACAGGGGCCCAAGCTAACTATGGCTACACCTTC